This T cell receptor beta chain appears in the sequencing data of a study of blood T cell repertoires in COVID-19. V gave up 3 bases and J gave up 4 bases, with 4 bases separating them. Germline V CDR1 and CDR2: SEHNR, FQNEAQ (reference sequence). CDR3 length: 12 amino acids. Only in-frame clones appear in the TCRdb table, and some are missing; sequencing was by immunoSEQ multiplex PCR. The sample consists of tens of thousands of clones, around 90% of them appearing once. This sequence originates from a middle-aged man with COVID-19, enrolled during active disease. The sequenced sample consisted of peripheral blood. J is TRBJ2-1 and V is TRBV7-9; D not certain. In DNA, the CDR3 is TGTGCCAGCAGCTTCATGTACAATGAGCAGTTCTTC. It translates to CASSFMYNEQFF.